Described below is a single T cell receptor beta chain sequence and its context. What it binds is unknown. Libraries were prepared by immunoSEQ multiplex PCR; TCRdb keeps only in-frame clonotypes and omits some of them. The sample shows approximately 23,000 clones, about 71% of them seen only once. The sort gate was single viable CD3+CD4+CD8-CD45RO+ cells for memory CD4+ T cells. The data were obtained in a study of memory CD4+ T cells and cytomegalovirus serostatus. General study findings and limits: Suggested: most of the CMV-linked TCR signature lies in CD4+ memory cells. About 40% of the roughly 150 known CMV-associated TCRbeta sequences appeared in CD4+ memory.

V lost 0 bases to trimming and J lost 4 bases, with 2 bases between them. Germline V gives CDR1 SGHRS, CDR2 YFSETQ. The CDR3 runs 12 residues. The chain couples TRBV5-1 to TRBJ1-3; D gene unclear. Sequenced material: memory CD4+ T cells from blood. This TCR derives from an adult in good health and CMV-seronegative. The CDR3 region is CASSLEGNTIYF. The CDR3, as DNA: TGCGCCAGCAGCTTGGAGGGAAACACCATATATTTT.